The following is a T cell receptor beta chain sequence with its context. Its antigen remains unidentified. The assay was immunoSEQ multiplex PCR, and TCRdb's table has in-frame clones only and misses some. The table lists about 69,000 clones, approximately 91% of them singletons. These data come from a study of OX40 agonist ivuxolimab in advanced cancers. The overall study: 30% to 40% of patients had received prior checkpoint inhibitor therapy.

The CDR3 length is 15 residues. Germline loops: CDR1 LNHDA, CDR2 SQIVND (reference sequence). V was trimmed by 5 bases and J by 3 bases, leaving 14 bases between them. Regarding the study as a whole: Clonal expansion was seen in CD4+ and CD8+ blood T cells by week 6 at 0.1 to 3.0 mg/kg. Certain nonresponders additionally had low normalized T-cell clonal expansion. More expanded clones were seen, on average, in CD8+ T cells than in CD4+.

This sequence was found in an adult with an advanced solid tumor such as melanoma, head and neck, liver or kidney cancer. Sequences were derived from CD4+ or CD8+ T cells sorted from blood, sampled in a trial of the OX40 agonist ivuxolimab. V usage is TRBV19 and J usage is TRBJ2-4; D gene uncertain. CDR3 protein: CASSSPLAFKNIQYF. The CDR3 DNA follows: TGTGCCAGTAGTTCCCCCCTGGCCTTCAAAAACATTCAGTACTTC.